The subject of this entry is one T cell receptor beta chain. Its specificity is not known. The CDR3 length is 15 residues. V was clipped by 6 bases and J by 0 bases, with 9 bases between them. Germline V gene lookup returns CDR1 KGHSH and CDR2 LQKENI. The source of the sample is a study of shared clonotypes between healthy human individuals. The authors divided CD4+ cells into CD45RA+ naive and CD45RA-negative memory subsets. General study findings and limits: Shared across a few donors were 4% to 5% of the naive CD4 clonotypes.

Measured with immunoSEQ multiplex PCR; TCRdb has only the in-frame clones, and not every one. The repertoire holds 550,000 to 800,000 clones, with roughly 70% as singletons. Material: memory CD4+ T cells sorted from blood. Subset here: CD45RA-negative fraction. The TCR originated in a woman in her 30s in good health. V usage is TRBV18 and J usage is TRBJ2-6; D remains unclear. The CDR3 nucleotides read TGTGCCAGCTCCCAAAGAAGCTCTGGGGCCAACGTCCTGACTTTC. It translates to CASSQRSSGANVLTF. Based on the CDR3 plus reference TRBV18 and TRBJ2-6, the full variable domain is NAGVMQNPRHLVRRRGQEARLRCSPMKGHSHVYWYRQLPEEGLKFMVYLQKENIIDESGMPKERFSAEFPKEGPSILRIQQVVRGDSAAYFCASSQRSSGANVLTFGAGSRLTVL.